One sample yielded the 3 T cell receptor beta chains listed below, sequenced in a study of shared clonotypes between healthy human individuals. The data were produced by immunoSEQ multiplex PCR, yet TCRdb's version contains in-frame clones alone and is incomplete. Found here are roughly 2,000,000 clones, 93% of them singletons; the top ten hold around 1.7%. Naive CD8 cells comprised CD45RO-negative, CCR7-positively selected cells, excluding terminally differentiated effector memory CD45RA+ cells. The sample consisted of naive CD8+ T cells from PBMCs. All receptors come from a man between 18 and 35 years old in good health. Some clones in this sample may be carry-over from other donors' samples.

This clone was recorded only once. The chain uses TRBV5-5 and TRBJ2-3; no clear D gene. V lost 2 bases and J 3 bases, leaving 1 base between the germline ends. CDR1 and CDR2 from the germline V gene are SGHKS and YYEKEE (reference sequence). The length of the CDR3 is 11 residues. The CDR3 region has the DNA TGTGCCAGCAGCTTAACAGATACGCAGTATTTT. Amino acids: CASSLTDTQYF.

The chain joins TRBV27 to TRBJ2-7; TRBD2 matches at 9 bases. This CDR3 spans 14 amino acids. Germline lookup yields CDR1 MNHEY and CDR2 SMNVEV (reference sequence). The ends lost 6 bases at V and 1 base at J; junction bases unmatched: 4. CDR3 amino acids: CASRPLAGSYEQYF. The CDR3, as DNA: TGTGCCAGCAGACCTCTAGCGGGATCCTACGAGCAGTACTTC.

The V and J genes are TRBV5-1 and TRBJ2-1; TRBD2 aligns across 14 bases. The CDR3 is made up of 15 amino acids. The ends lost 0 bases at V and 15 bases at J; junction bases unmatched: 8. Germline values: CDR1 SGHRS, CDR2 YFSETQ. The CDR3 sequence: CASSLDMTSGRVSFF. CDR3 nucleotides: TGCGCCAGCAGCTTGGACATGACTAGCGGGAGGGTTTCGTTCTTC.